A selection of T cell receptor beta chains follows, all from one sample in a study of T cells in Graves' hyperthyroidism and ophthalmopathy. TCRdb passed the multiplex PCR reads through MiXCR, listing each CDR3 protein once. Found here are about 520,000 distinct CDR3 sequences, around 24% of them singletons; the top ten hold 10% to 12%. The sample comprised blood. These receptors were taken from a woman aged 30 to 39 with Graves' ophthalmopathy. Both conserved end residues are trimmed from each CDR3. Not all rows give a size; the values are once, few, many and, for expanded clones, a class.

J gene,V gene,clone size,CDR3 protein
TRBJ1-1,TRBV14,many,ASSLMVTEAF
TRBJ2-7,TRBV7-2,.,ASRSLTWGGGEQY
TRBJ1-1,TRBV19,many,ATDRGLNTEAF
TRBJ1-5,TRBV6-4,.,ASSAVGGSQPQH
TRBJ2-6,TRBV2,many,ASSEAYGQGLISGANVLT
TRBJ2-7,TRBV18,.,ASSPDDFSIGQFYEQY
TRBJ1-3,TRBV6-1,once,ASSPGQGVYTIY
TRBJ1-2,TRBV6-5,many,ASSYRASNYGYT
TRBJ2-7,TRBV12-3/TRBV12-4,few,ASSTHRGLTYEQY
TRBJ1-2,TRBV30,many,ALGQGPGYT
TRBJ2-7,TRBV28,few,ASTKPTGTSYEQY
TRBJ1-2,TRBV20-1,.,SAGTWGGGADFGYT
TRBJ2-6,TRBV27,many,ASSSQGQGTGANVLT
TRBJ2-7,TRBV18,many,ASSPPGRGNYEQY
TRBJ2-7,TRBV20-1,many,SAPALGSEQY
TRBJ1-3,TRBV2,.,ASRWKQPVGNTIY
TRBJ2-2,TRBV3-1,many,ASSRFRVLRLVGRGVPGELF
TRBJ2-4,TRBV2,many,ASSVTTPAKNIQY
TRBJ1-2,TRBV12-3/TRBV12-4,many,ASEIGGGRANYGYT
TRBJ1-3,TRBV6-1,many,ASREEGSGNTIY